These 17 T cell receptor beta chains were all obtained from the same sample, sequenced in a study of cytomegalovirus exposure and HLA in healthy donors. Researchers ran the PCR with 60 Vbeta and 13 Jbeta primers. The protocol was immunoSEQ multiplex PCR, while the TCRdb copy is restricted to in-frame clones and leaves out a portion. Seen here are about 230,000 clones, around 80% observed once, and the top ten hold approximately 0.47%. The sample was PBMCs. These receptors were collected from a boy younger than 18 in good health and CMV-seronegative.

The chain is built from TRBV4-1 and TRBJ2-1; 8 nucleotides line up with TRBD2. The CDR3 totals 14 residues. The V segment lost 2 bases and the J segment 5 bases; nucleotides outside the gene matches: 2. Germline CDR1 reads MGHRA; CDR2 reads YSYEKL. The DNA for the CDR3 is TGCGCCAGCAGCCAACTAGCGGGCAACAATGAGCAGTTCTTC. Amino acids: CASSQLAGNNEQFF.

This clone is a singleton in its sample. V usage is TRBV7-2 and J usage is TRBJ2-1, with 11 bases that match TRBD2. Trimming removed 1 base from V and 10 bases from J; junction bases left unmatched: 6. Looked up from germline, CDR1 is SGHTA and CDR2 is FQGNSA. The CDR3 covers 15 residues. Written as DNA, the CDR3 is TGTGCCAGCAGCTTAGTAGCGGGAGGGCCTGGGGAGCAGTTCTTC. Its protein is CASSLVAGGPGEQFF.

The chain uses TRBV29-1 and TRBJ2-5; 9 nucleotides line up with TRBD2. From germline, CDR1 is SQVTM and CDR2 ANQGSEA. The junction had 8 bases not matched to a gene; V was cut back by 2 bases and J by 4 bases. There are 15 residues in the CDR3. The CDR3 region has the DNA TGCAGCGTTGAATGGCTAGCGGGATTTGGAGAGACCCAGTACTTC. This encodes CSVEWLAGFGETQYF. Variable domain in full (rest from reference TRBV29-1 and TRBJ2-5): SAVISQKPSRDICQRGTSLTIQCQVDSQVTMMFWYRQQPGQSLTLIATANQGSEATYESGFVIDKFPISRPNLTFSTLTVSNMSPEDSSIYLCSVEWLAGFGETQYFGPGTRLLVL.

The V call is TRBV5-8, the J call TRBJ2-4; 13 bases are a match to TRBD2. After removal of 4 bases from V and 6 bases from J, the junction contained 7 bases not matched to a gene. The germline gives CDR1 SGHTS, CDR2 YDEGEE. This CDR3 comprises 16 residues. The CDR3 DNA reads TGTGCCAGCAGCCACGTGGGACTAGCGGGGCTAAACATTCAGTACTTC. It translates to CASSHVGLAGLNIQYF.

V usage is TRBV30 and J usage is TRBJ1-4; weak D call: TRBD1 (6 bases). Between the trimmed V and J ends, which lost 7 bases and 3 bases, there was a span of 15 bases. This CDR3 spans 14 amino acids. CDR1 is GTSNPN, CDR2 SVGIG, per germline (reference sequence). The CDR3: CASSYRAPNEKLFF. The CDR3 region has the DNA TGTGCCTCCTCCTACAGGGCCCCTAATGAAAAACTGTTTTTT.

J is TRBJ1-2 and V is TRBV27; D possibly corresponds to TRBD1 (6 bases). The CDR3 runs 14 residues. Per the germline V gene, CDR1 is MNHEY and CDR2 is SMNVEV (reference sequence). V was trimmed by 2 bases and J by 2 bases, leaving 9 bases between them. CDR3 DNA: TGTGCCAGCAGTTTAACAGGGCCCAACTATGGCTACACCTTC. Translated: CASSLTGPNYGYTF.

CDR3 loop: CASGSWERGYTF. The DNA for the CDR3 is TGTGCTAGTGGTTCCTGGGAGAGAGGCTACACCTTC. This chain links TRBV12-5 with TRBJ1-2; D remains ambiguous. Germline CDR1 and CDR2: LGHNT and FRNRAP. V dropped 4 bases and J dropped 8 bases, with 11 bases sitting between them. The CDR3 has 12 amino acids. Full variable domain (rest looked up from reference TRBV12-5 and TRBJ1-2): DARVTQTPRHKVTEMGQEVTMRCQPILGHNTVFWYRQTMMQGLELLAYFRNRAPLDDSGMPKDRFSAEMPDATLATLKIQPSEPRDSAVYFCASGSWERGYTFGSGTRLTVV.

The chain combines TRBV30 with TRBJ1-5; 7 bases map to TRBD1. V lost 5 bases to trimming and J lost 7 bases; unmatched junction nucleotides: 8. CDR1 GTSNPN and CDR2 SVGIG come from the germline V gene (reference sequence). There are 13 residues in the CDR3. The CDR3 region has the DNA TGTGCCTGGGAGACAGGGCTTGGACAGCCCCAGCATTTT. Residues: CAWETGLGQPQHF.

The J gene is TRBJ1-2, the V gene TRBV5-1, with 8 bases aligning to TRBD1. Germline CDR1 reads SGHRS; CDR2 reads YFSETQ. V shed 4 bases and J 5 bases; nucleotides not matched to a gene: 7. This CDR3 is 14 amino acids long. The CDR3 spells CASSGGTGSYGYTF. DNA of the CDR3: TGCGCCAGCAGCGGCGGGACAGGCTCTTATGGCTACACCTTC. The entire variable domain, with the rest obtained from reference TRBV5-1 and TRBJ1-2, is as follows: KAGVTQTPRYLIKTRGQQVTLSCSPISGHRSVSWYQQTPGQGLQFLFEYFSETQRNKGNFPGRFSGRQFSNSRSEMNVSTLELGDSALYLCASSGGTGSYGYTFGSGTRLTVV.

The genes are TRBV4-1 and TRBJ2-7; 12 nucleotides agree with TRBD2. Losses at the gene ends were 1 base for V and 4 bases for J; bases not matched to a gene: 11. Looked up from germline, CDR1 is MGHRA and CDR2 is YSYEKL. This CDR3 has 18 amino acids. The CDR3 DNA reads as TGCGCCAGCAGCCAAGGCCTAGCGGGAGGGCCCTCCGAGTACGAGCAGTACTTC. Translated: CASSQGLAGGPSEYEQYF.

This chain uses TRBV30 with TRBJ1-2; no definite D call. Germline V gives CDR1 GTSNPN, CDR2 SVGIG (reference sequence). This CDR3 spans 11 amino acids. V lost 6 bases and J lost 7, with 12 bases in between. DNA of the CDR3: TGTGCCTGCCTTCCGGGAGGTGGCTACACCTTC. Protein product: CACLPGGGYTF.

The chain couples TRBV5-1 to TRBJ2-3, with a tentative D call TRBD1 (6 bases). The germline V and J ends were trimmed by 0 bases and 4 bases, with 18 bases remaining between them. The CDR3 extends over 17 amino acids. Germline V gene lookup returns CDR1 SGHRS and CDR2 YFSETQ. The CDR3 DNA reads as TGCGCCAGCAGCTTGGAGTCTGGGGGCAGGGTAGCAGATACGCAGTATTTT. It yields the protein CASSLESGGRVADTQYF.

CDR3 nucleotides: TGTGCCAGCCGATCACACCGCTCTGGAAACACCATATATTTT. Protein product: CASRSHRSGNTIYF. The chain is built from TRBV2 and TRBJ1-3; D unresolved. The germline V gene encodes CDR1 SNHLY and CDR2 FYNNEI. Trimming pared 8 bases from V and 0 bases from J, leaving 11 bases between. The CDR3 totals 14 residues.

The chain joins TRBV18 to TRBJ2-4; D is perhaps TRBD2 (5 bases). CDR3 size: 16 residues. Trimming shortened V by 2 bases and J by 1 base, and 12 bases separated the two germline ends. Germline CDR1 KGHSH, CDR2 LQKENI. The CDR3 region is CASSPYGDEAKNIQYF. The DNA of the CDR3 is TGTGCCAGCTCACCATACGGGGATGAGGCCAAAAACATTCAGTACTTC. The whole variable domain, filled in from reference TRBV18 and TRBJ2-4, reads NAGVMQNPRHLVRRRGQEARLRCSPMKGHSHVYWYRQLPEEGLKFMVYLQKENIIDESGMPKERFSAEFPKEGPSILRIQQVVRGDSAAYFCASSPYGDEAKNIQYFGAGTRLSVL.

The chain recombines TRBV9 with TRBJ2-1; D possibly corresponds to TRBD2 (6 bases). Trimming removed 2 bases at V and 5 bases at J, with 20 bases between. CDR1 is SGDLS, CDR2 YYNGEE, per germline. CDR3 length: 17 amino acids. The CDR3 coding sequence is TGTGCCAGCAGCGTGGGGAGGTTAGGGACTCATAACAATGAGCAGTTCTTC. It is translated as CASSVGRLGTHNNEQFF.

The rearrangement uses TRBV7-9 and TRBJ2-1; D perhaps matches TRBD1 (7 bases). Per germline, CDR1 SEHNR and CDR2 FQNEAQ (reference sequence). V lost 5 bases and J 2 bases, leaving 13 bases between the germline ends. The CDR3 totals 15 residues. Written as DNA, the CDR3 is TGTGCCAGCAGCCCAGGGGGGCACGCCTACAATGAGCAGTTCTTC. It specifies CASSPGGHAYNEQFF. The complete variable domain, with remaining parts taken from reference TRBV7-9 and TRBJ2-1, reads DTGVSQNPRHKITKRGQNVTFRCDPISEHNRLYWYRQTLGQGPEFLTYFQNEAQLEKSRLLSDRFSAERPKGSFSTLEIQRTEQGDSAMYLCASSPGGHAYNEQFFGPGTRLTVL.

This clone was detected a few times. J is TRBJ2-7 and V is TRBV5-6; tentatively, D is TRBD1 (5 bases). Deletions cut 7 bases from V and 0 bases from J, with 11 bases between. Germline V gives CDR1 SGHDT, CDR2 YYEEEE. The CDR3 is made up of 13 amino acids. In nucleotides, the CDR3 is TGTGCCAGCGGAAGGGGAACCTCCTACGAGCAGTACTTC. This codes for CASGRGTSYEQYF.